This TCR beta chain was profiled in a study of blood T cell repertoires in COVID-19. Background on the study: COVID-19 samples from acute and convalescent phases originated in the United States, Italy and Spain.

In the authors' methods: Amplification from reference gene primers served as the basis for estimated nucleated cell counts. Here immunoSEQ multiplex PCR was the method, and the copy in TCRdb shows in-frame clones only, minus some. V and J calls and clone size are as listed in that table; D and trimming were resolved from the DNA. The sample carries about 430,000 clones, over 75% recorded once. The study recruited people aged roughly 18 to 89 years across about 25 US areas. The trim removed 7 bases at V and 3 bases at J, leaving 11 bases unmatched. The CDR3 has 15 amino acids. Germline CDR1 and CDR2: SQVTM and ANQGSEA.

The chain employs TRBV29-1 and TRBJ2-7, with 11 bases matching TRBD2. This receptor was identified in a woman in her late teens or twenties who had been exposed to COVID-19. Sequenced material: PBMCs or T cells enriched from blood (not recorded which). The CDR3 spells CSAKNPTSGIYEQYF. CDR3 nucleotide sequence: TGCAGCGCGAAAAACCCGACTAGCGGGATCTACGAGCAGTACTTC.